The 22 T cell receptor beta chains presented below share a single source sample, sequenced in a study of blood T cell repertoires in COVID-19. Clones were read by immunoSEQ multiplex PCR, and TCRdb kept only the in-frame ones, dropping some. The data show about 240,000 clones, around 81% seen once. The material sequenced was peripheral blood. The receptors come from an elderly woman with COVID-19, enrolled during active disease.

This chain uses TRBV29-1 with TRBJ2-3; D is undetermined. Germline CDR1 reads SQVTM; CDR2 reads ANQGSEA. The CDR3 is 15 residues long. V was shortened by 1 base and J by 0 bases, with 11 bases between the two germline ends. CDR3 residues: CSVEGSDSSTDTQYF. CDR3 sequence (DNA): TGCAGCGTTGAAGGCTCAGACTCAAGCACAGATACGCAGTATTTT.

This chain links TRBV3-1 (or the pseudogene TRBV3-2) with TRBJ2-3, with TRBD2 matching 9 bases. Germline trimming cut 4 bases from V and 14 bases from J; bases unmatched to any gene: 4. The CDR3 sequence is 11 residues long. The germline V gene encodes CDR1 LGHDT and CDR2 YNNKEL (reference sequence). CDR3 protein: CASSPGLAMYF. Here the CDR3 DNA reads TGTGCCAGCAGCCCCGGACTAGCGATGTATTTT.

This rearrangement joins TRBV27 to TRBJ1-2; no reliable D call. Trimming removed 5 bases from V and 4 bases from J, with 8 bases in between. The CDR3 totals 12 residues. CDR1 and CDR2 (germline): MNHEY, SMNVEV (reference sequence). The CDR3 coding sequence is TGTGCCAGCAGTCGTGAGGGCTATGGCTACACCTTC. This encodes CASSREGYGYTF.

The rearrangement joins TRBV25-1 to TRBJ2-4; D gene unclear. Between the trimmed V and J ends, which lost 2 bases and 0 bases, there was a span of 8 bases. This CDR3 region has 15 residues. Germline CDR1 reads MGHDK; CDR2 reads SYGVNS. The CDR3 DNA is TGTGCCAGCAGTGAAAGTACTGGAGCCAAAAACATTCAGTACTTC. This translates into CASSESTGAKNIQYF.

The CDR3 DNA follows: TGTGCCAGCAGCTTGGCCGGGACAGGCAATCAGCCCCAGCATTTT. This encodes CASSLAGTGNQPQHF. The J gene is TRBJ1-5, the V gene TRBV7-9; 7 bases map to TRBD1. V shed 3 bases and J 2 bases; nucleotides not matched to a gene: 4. The CDR3 spans 15 residues. The germline CDR1 and CDR2 sequences are SEHNR and FQNEAQ (reference sequence).

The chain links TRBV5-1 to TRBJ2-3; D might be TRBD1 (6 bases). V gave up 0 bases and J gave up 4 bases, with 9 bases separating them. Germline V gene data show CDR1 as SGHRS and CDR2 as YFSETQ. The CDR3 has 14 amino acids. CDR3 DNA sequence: TGCGCCAGCAGCTTGGGGGGGCCGGCAGATACGCAGTATTTT. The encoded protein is CASSLGGPADTQYF.

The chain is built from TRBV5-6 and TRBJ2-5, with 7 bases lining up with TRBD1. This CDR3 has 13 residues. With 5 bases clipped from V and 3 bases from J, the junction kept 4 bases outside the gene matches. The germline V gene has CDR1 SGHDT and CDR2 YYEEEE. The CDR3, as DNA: TGTGCCAGCAGTATGGGGACAGAAGAGACCCAGTACTTC. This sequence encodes CASSMGTEETQYF. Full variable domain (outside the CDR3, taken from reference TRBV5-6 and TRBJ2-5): DAGVTQSPTHLIKTRGQQVTLRCSPKSGHDTVSWYQQALGQGPQFIFQYYEEEERQRGNFPDRFSGHQFPNYSSELNVNALLLGDSALYLCASSMGTEETQYFGPGTRLLVL.

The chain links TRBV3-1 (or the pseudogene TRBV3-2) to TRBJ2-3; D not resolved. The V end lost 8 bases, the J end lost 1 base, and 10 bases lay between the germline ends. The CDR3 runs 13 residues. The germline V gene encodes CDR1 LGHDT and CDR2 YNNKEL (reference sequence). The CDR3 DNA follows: TGTGCCAGCGCTTTTCTAGGCACAGATACGCAGTATTTT. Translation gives CASAFLGTDTQYF.

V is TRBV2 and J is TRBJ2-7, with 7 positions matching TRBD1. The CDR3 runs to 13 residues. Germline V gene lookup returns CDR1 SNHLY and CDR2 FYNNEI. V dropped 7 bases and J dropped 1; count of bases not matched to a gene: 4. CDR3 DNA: TGTGCCAGCATGAGGACAGGTTCCTACGAGCAGTACTTC. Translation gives CASMRTGSYEQYF.

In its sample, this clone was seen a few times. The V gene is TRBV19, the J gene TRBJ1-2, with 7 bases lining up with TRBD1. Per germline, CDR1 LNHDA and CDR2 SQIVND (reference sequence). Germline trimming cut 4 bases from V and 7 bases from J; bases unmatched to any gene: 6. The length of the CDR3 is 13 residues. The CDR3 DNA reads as TGTGCCAGTAGTACTACTACAGGGGTTGGCTACACCTTC. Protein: CASSTTTGVGYTF.

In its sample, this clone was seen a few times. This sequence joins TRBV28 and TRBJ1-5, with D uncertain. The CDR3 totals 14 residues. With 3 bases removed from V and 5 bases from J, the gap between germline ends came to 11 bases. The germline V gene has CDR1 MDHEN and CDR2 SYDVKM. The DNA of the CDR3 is TGTGCCAGCAGTTTGACGGGGAGACATCAGCCCCAGCATTTT. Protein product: CASSLTGRHQPQHF.

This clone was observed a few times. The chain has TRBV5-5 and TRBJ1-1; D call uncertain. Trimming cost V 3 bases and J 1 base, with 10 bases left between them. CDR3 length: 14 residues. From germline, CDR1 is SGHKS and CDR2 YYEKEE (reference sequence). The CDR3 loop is CASSSLPWNTEAFF. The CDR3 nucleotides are TGTGCCAGCAGCTCCCTTCCCTGGAACACTGAAGCTTTCTTT.

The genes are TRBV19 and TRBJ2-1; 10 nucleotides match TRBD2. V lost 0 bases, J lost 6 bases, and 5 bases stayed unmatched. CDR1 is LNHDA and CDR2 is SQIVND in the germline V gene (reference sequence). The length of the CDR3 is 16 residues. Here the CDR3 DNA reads TGTGCCAGTAGTATAGATAACAGCGGGAGGGCCAATGAGCAGTTCTTC. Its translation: CASSIDNSGRANEQFF.

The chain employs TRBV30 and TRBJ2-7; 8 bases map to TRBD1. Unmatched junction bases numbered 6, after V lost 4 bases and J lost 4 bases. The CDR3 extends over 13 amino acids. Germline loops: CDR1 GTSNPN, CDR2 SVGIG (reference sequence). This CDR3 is CAWTDRAQYEQYF. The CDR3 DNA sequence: TGTGCCTGGACGGACAGGGCTCAGTACGAGCAGTACTTC.

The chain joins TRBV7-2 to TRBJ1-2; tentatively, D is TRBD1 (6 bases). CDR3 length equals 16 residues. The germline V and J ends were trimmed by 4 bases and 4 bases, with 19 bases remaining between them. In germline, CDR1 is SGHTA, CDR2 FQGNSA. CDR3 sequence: CASSSKADRSIYGYTF. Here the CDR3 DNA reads TGTGCCAGCAGCTCCAAGGCCGACAGGTCCATCTATGGCTACACCTTC.

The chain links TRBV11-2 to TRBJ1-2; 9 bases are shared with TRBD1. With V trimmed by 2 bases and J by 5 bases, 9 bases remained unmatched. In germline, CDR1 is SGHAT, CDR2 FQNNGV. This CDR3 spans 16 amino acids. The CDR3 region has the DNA TGTGCCAGCAGCTTATCTGAGGGACAGGGACCTTATGGCTACACCTTC. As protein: CASSLSEGQGPYGYTF.

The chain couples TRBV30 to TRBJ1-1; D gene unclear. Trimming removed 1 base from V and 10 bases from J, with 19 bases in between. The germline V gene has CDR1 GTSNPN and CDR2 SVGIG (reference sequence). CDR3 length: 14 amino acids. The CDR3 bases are TGTGCCTGGAGTGGACGACGACGGTCTGCGGTAGCTTTCTTT. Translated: CAWSGRRRSAVAFF.

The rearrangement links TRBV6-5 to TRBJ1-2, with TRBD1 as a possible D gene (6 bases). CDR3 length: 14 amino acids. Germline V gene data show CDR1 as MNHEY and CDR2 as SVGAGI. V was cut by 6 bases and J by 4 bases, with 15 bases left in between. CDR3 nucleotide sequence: TGTGCCAGCAGGGTAGGCAGGGGTCCCTATGGCTACACCTTC. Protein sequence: CASRVGRGPYGYTF.

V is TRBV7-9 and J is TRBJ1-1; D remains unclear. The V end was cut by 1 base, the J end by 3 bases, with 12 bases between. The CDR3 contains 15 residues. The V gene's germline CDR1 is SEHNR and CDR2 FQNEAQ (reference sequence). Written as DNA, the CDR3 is TGTGCCAGCAGCTTAGATGTGGCATCCGACACTGAAGCTTTCTTT. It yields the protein CASSLDVASDTEAFF. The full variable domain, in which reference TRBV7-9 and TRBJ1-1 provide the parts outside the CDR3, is DTGVSQNPRHKITKRGQNVTFRCDPISEHNRLYWYRQTLGQGPEFLTYFQNEAQLEKSRLLSDRFSAERPKGSFSTLEIQRTEQGDSAMYLCASSLDVASDTEAFFGQGTRLTVV.

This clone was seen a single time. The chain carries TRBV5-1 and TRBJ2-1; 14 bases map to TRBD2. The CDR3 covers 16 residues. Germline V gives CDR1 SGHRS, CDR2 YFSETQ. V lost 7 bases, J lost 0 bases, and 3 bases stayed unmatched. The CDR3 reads CASLGTSGSSYNEQFF. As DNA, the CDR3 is TGCGCCAGCCTCGGGACTAGCGGGAGCTCCTACAATGAGCAGTTCTTC.

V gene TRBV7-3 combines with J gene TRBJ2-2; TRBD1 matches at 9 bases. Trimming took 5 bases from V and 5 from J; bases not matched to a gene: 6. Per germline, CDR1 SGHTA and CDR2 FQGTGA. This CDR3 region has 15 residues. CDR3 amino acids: CASSAGTGRTGELFF. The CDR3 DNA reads TGTGCCAGCAGCGCCGGGACAGGGAGGACCGGGGAGCTGTTTTTT.

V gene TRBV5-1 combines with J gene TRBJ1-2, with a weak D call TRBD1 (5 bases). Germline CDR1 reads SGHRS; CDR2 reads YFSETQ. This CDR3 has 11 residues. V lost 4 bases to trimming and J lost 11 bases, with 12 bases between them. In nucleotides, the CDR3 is TGCGCCAGCAGCGACGACAGATCTTACACCTTC. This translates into CASSDDRSYTF. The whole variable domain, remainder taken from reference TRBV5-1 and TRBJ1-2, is KAGVTQTPRYLIKTRGQQVTLSCSPISGHRSVSWYQQTPGQGLQFLFEYFSETQRNKGNFPGRFSGRQFSNSRSEMNVSTLELGDSALYLCASSDDRSYTFGSGTRLTVV.